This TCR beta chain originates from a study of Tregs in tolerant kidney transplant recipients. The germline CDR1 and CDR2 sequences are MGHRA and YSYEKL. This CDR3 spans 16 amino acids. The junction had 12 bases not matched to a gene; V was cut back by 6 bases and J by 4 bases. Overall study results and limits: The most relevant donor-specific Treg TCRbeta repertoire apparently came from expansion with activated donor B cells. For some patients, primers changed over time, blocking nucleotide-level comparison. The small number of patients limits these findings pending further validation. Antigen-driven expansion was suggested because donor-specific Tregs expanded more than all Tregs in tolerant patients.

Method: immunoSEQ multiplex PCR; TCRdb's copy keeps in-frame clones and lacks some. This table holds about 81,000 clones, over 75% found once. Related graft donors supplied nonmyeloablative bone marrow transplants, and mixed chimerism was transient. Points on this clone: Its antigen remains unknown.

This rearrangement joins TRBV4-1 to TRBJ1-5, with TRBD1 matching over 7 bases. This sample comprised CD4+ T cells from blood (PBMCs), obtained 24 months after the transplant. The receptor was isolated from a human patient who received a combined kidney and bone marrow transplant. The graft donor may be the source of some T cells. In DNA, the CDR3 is TGCGCCAGCAGTCGAAACACAGGGGAAAGAAATCAGCCCCAGCATTTT. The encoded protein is CASSRNTGERNQPQHF.